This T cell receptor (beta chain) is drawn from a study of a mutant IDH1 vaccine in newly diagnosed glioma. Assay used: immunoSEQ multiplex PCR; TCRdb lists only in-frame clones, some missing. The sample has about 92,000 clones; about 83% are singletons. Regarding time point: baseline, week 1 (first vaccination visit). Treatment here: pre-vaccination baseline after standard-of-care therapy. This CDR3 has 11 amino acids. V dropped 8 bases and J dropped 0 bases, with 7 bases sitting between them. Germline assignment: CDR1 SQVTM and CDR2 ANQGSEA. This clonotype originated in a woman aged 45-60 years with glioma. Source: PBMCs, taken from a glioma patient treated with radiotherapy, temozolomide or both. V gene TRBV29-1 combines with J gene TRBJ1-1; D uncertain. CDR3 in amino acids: CSTYLNTEAFF. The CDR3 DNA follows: TGCAGCACATACTTGAACACTGAAGCTTTCTTT.